These 24 T cell receptor beta chains were sequenced from one sample in a study of blood T cell repertoires in COVID-19. The table came from immunoSEQ multiplex PCR; TCRdb's copy has only in-frame clones and leaves some out. The repertoire includes over 130,000 clones, about four fifths of them detected once, and almost 9% sits in the top ten. The sequencing input was peripheral blood. The receptor source for this set is a young man with COVID-19, enrolled during active disease.

The rearrangement uses TRBV27 and TRBJ2-1, with D perhaps TRBD2 (6 bases). This CDR3 comprises 15 residues. V lost 7 bases to trimming and J lost 0 bases, with 13 bases between them. Germline CDR1 reads MNHEY; CDR2 reads SMNVEV (reference sequence). This CDR3 reads CASNPLGSSYNEQFF. CDR3 nucleotides: TGTGCCAGCAACCCCCTCGGGAGCTCCTACAATGAGCAGTTCTTC.

The chain joins TRBV7-8 to TRBJ1-4, with 7 bases fitting TRBD1. Germline trimming cut 4 bases from V and 3 bases from J; bases unmatched to any gene: 5. The germline V gene encodes CDR1 SGHVS and CDR2 FQNEAQ. The CDR3 has 15 amino acids. The CDR3 coding sequence is TGTGCCAGCAGCTCGAGGGGGCGGGCTAATGAAAAACTGTTTTTT. Translated: CASSSRGRANEKLFF.

The chain has TRBV28 and TRBJ2-5; D is perhaps TRBD1 (5 bases). Trimming took off 4 bases at V and 7 bases at J, with 13 bases between the two ends. The CDR3 runs 13 residues. From germline, CDR1 is MDHEN and CDR2 SYDVKM. DNA of the CDR3: TGTGCCAGCAGTTCTGGACAATTCGGGACCCAGTACTTC. Protein product: CASSSGQFGTQYF. Based on the CDR3 plus reference TRBV28 and TRBJ2-5, the full variable domain is DVKVTQSSRYLVKRTGEKVFLECVQDMDHENMFWYRQDPGLGLRLIYFSYDVKMKEKGDIPEGYSVSREKKERFSLILESASTNQTSMYLCASSSGQFGTQYFGPGTRLLVL.

The rearrangement links TRBV5-1 to TRBJ2-5; TRBD2 matches 9 bases. Germline V gene lookup returns CDR1 SGHRS and CDR2 YFSETQ. The CDR3 sequence is 14 residues long. The V and J ends lost 4 bases and 4 bases, in that order; junction bases with no gene match: 5. CDR3 in amino acids: CASSQTSGRETQYF. The CDR3 DNA follows: TGCGCCAGCAGCCAAACTAGCGGGCGAGAGACCCAGTACTTC.

V gene TRBV2 combines with J gene TRBJ1-5, with D unresolved. Germline CDR1 SNHLY, CDR2 FYNNEI. The CDR3 has 15 amino acids. The V gene lost 1 base and the J gene lost 0 bases, with 7 bases spanning the gap. The CDR3 spells CASSEGAVSNQPQHF. CDR3 nucleotide sequence: TGTGCCAGCAGTGAAGGGGCAGTTAGCAATCAGCCCCAGCATTTT. The variable domain in full, with the rest retrieved from reference TRBV2 and TRBJ1-5, is EPEVTQTPSHQVTQMGQEVILRCVPISNHLYFYWYRQILGQKVEFLVSFYNNEISEKSEIFDDQFSVERPDGSNFTLKIRSTKLEDSAMYFCASSEGAVSNQPQHFGDGTRLSIL.

The chain couples TRBV7-2 to TRBJ1-1, with D unclear. Germline V CDR1 and CDR2: SGHTA, FQGNSA. The CDR3 consists of 15 residues. Trimming pared 2 bases from V and 4 bases from J, leaving 14 bases between. This chain's CDR3 is CASSLTEGLGTEAFF. The CDR3 DNA is TGTGCCAGCAGCTTAACAGAGGGTCTAGGCACTGAAGCTTTCTTT.

The chain joins TRBV7-8 to TRBJ2-7; 8 positions match TRBD1. The CDR3 spans 16 residues. Germline V gene data show CDR1 as SGHVS and CDR2 as FQNEAQ. V dropped 2 bases and J dropped 4; count of bases not matched to a gene: 10. The CDR3 DNA reads as TGTGCCAGCAGCTTAAGGGGTCGACAGGGGTCTTACGAGCAGTACTTC. Amino acids: CASSLRGRQGSYEQYF.

This sequence joins TRBV6-4 and TRBJ1-1; 7 positions match TRBD1. Germline V CDR1 and CDR2: MRHNA, SNTAGT. The length of the CDR3 is 14 residues. V was clipped by 6 bases and J by 3 bases; unmatched bases: 7. This CDR3 is CASSAQGWDTEAFF. Written as DNA, the CDR3 is TGTGCCAGCAGCGCACAGGGGTGGGACACTGAAGCTTTCTTT.

This chain links TRBV6-5 with TRBJ2-7; TRBD2 agrees at 7 bases. The CDR3 totals 15 residues. J lost 2 bases, V lost 2 bases, and 6 bases had no gene match. Germline V gene data show CDR1 as MNHEY and CDR2 as SVGAGI. Written as DNA, the CDR3 is TGTGCCAGCAGTTACGGGAGGGGTTGGGCCTACGAGCAGTACTTC. Protein product: CASSYGRGWAYEQYF.

The V call is TRBV19, the J call TRBJ2-1; 9 nucleotides agree with TRBD2. CDR1 is LNHDA and CDR2 is SQIVND in the germline V gene (reference sequence). The length of the CDR3 is 16 residues. With 2 bases clipped from V and 5 bases from J, the junction kept 7 bases outside the gene matches. The CDR3 protein is CASSITGLAGNNEQFF. The CDR3 region has the DNA TGTGCCAGTAGTATAACAGGGCTAGCGGGAAACAATGAGCAGTTCTTC.

The V gene is TRBV5-5, the J gene TRBJ2-6; D may be TRBD1 (6 bases). This CDR3 has 18 residues. Germline lookup yields CDR1 SGHKS and CDR2 YYEKEE (reference sequence). With 2 bases removed from V and 2 bases from J, the gap between germline ends came to 17 bases. CDR3 DNA: TGTGCCAGCAGCTTATCCGGGACACCGAGGACTGGGGCCAACGTCCTGACTTTC. Translating gives CASSLSGTPRTGANVLTF.

The gene calls are TRBV7-9 and TRBJ2-5; a possible D gene is TRBD1 (5 bases). The V gene's germline CDR1 is SEHNR and CDR2 FQNEAQ (reference sequence). Trimming pared 5 bases from V and 5 bases from J, leaving 15 bases between. The CDR3 has 14 amino acids. The CDR3 protein is CASSDTGSVETQYF. CDR3 in DNA: TGTGCCAGCAGCGATACAGGTTCCGTCGAGACCCAGTACTTC.

V usage is TRBV11-2 and J usage is TRBJ2-7; 7 bases line up with TRBD1. The germline V gene encodes CDR1 SGHAT and CDR2 FQNNGV. This CDR3 region has 13 residues. J was trimmed by 7 bases and V by 1 base; bases with no gene match: 4. The CDR3 region is CASSLGGRGEQYF. CDR3 sequence (DNA): TGTGCCAGCAGCTTAGGAGGCAGGGGGGAGCAGTACTTC.

CDR3 loop: CASMTGTNSPLHF. The CDR3 coding sequence is TGTGCCAGCATGACAGGGACTAATTCACCCCTCCACTTT. The genes are TRBV27 and TRBJ1-6; 7 positions agree with TRBD1. The junction had 3 bases not matched to a gene; V was cut back by 7 bases and J by 6 bases. The CDR3 is 13 amino acids. Germline assignment: CDR1 MNHEY and CDR2 SMNVEV (reference sequence).

The chain couples TRBV28 to TRBJ1-1; 7 bases match TRBD1. This CDR3 has 14 residues. From germline, CDR1 is MDHEN and CDR2 SYDVKM. Trimming removed 2 bases from V and 4 bases from J; junction bases left unmatched: 4. This CDR3 is CASSLPNRGTEAFF. Here the CDR3 DNA reads TGTGCCAGCAGTTTACCCAACAGGGGCACTGAAGCTTTCTTT.

V and J are TRBV7-9 and TRBJ1-4, with 8 bases lining up with TRBD1. This CDR3 comprises 16 residues. V lost 6 bases to trimming and J lost 5 bases; unmatched junction nucleotides: 11. The V gene's germline CDR1 is SEHNR and CDR2 FQNEAQ (reference sequence). The CDR3 is CASRERTGTFNEKLFF. The CDR3 DNA reads TGTGCCAGCAGAGAGAGGACAGGGACCTTCAATGAAAAACTGTTTTTT.

This clone was recorded once. This chain connects TRBV9 to TRBJ2-1; 7 bases match TRBD2. The germline gives CDR1 SGDLS, CDR2 YYNGEE. This CDR3 region has 15 residues. The junction had 4 bases not matched to a gene; V was cut back by 4 bases and J by 0 bases. In DNA form, the CDR3 reads TGTGCCAGCAGCACTAGCGTAAGCTCCTACAATGAGCAGTTCTTC. It yields the protein CASSTSVSSYNEQFF.

The gene calls are TRBV5-4 and TRBJ2-2, with 8 bases lining up with TRBD2. J gave up 5 bases and V 2 bases, and 5 bases lay outside the gene matches. CDR3 length: 15 amino acids. Germline V gives CDR1 SGHNT, CDR2 YYREEE (reference sequence). The CDR3 DNA reads as TGTGCCAGCAGCTTTATAGCGGGAAAAACCGGGGAGCTGTTTTTT. Translation gives CASSFIAGKTGELFF.

The V and J genes are TRBV30 and TRBJ2-1; 7 bases fit TRBD2. This CDR3 has 15 amino acids. Unmatched junction bases numbered 5, after V lost 2 bases and J lost 1 base. The V gene's germline CDR1 is GTSNPN and CDR2 SVGIG (reference sequence). The CDR3 spells CAWSLGLGSYNEQFF. The CDR3 region has the DNA TGTGCCTGGAGTTTAGGACTAGGTTCCTACAATGAGCAGTTCTTC. Drawing the rest from reference TRBV30 and TRBJ2-1, the complete variable domain is SQTIHQWPATLVQPVGSPLSLECTVEGTSNPNLYWYRQAAGRGLQLLFYSVGIGQISSEVPQNLSASRPQDRQFILSSKKLLLSDSGFYLCAWSLGLGSYNEQFFGPGTRLTVL.

Concerning this clone: The junction does not match germline at one end; this may be a read error. V and J are TRBV6-5 and TRBJ1-3, with D perhaps TRBD1 (5 bases). Germline V CDR1 and CDR2: MNHEY, SVGAGI. The CDR3 contains 15 residues. The CDR3 region has the DNA TGTGCCAGCAGTTCTCGCACCGGGACGGGGGGTCCTCCTTGTTTT. Its protein product is CASSSRTGTGGPPCF.

The chain has TRBV9 and TRBJ2-1, with TRBD1 matching 7 bases. The V gene's germline CDR1 is SGDLS and CDR2 YYNGEE. With 4 bases clipped from V and 6 bases from J, the junction kept 7 bases outside the gene matches. This CDR3 spans 14 amino acids. CDR3 protein: CASSPRQGANEQFF. The CDR3 DNA follows: TGTGCCAGCAGCCCTCGACAGGGTGCCAATGAGCAGTTCTTC.

This chain uses TRBV6-5 with TRBJ2-7, with D possibly TRBD2 on 5 matching bases. V gave up 4 bases and J gave up 0 bases, with 10 bases separating them. Germline loops: CDR1 MNHEY, CDR2 SVGAGI. The CDR3 length is 14 residues. The CDR3 DNA is TGTGCCAGCAGTTTGGCCCGGGGCTCCTACGAGCAGTACTTC. Amino acid sequence: CASSLARGSYEQYF.

This chain uses TRBV28 with TRBJ1-6; 10 bases line up with TRBD1. The CDR3 runs 17 residues. Germline CDR1 MDHEN, CDR2 SYDVKM. V lost 4 bases to trimming and J lost 5 bases; unmatched junction nucleotides: 8. This CDR3 is CASSSIRQGADNSPLHF. The DNA for the CDR3 is TGTGCCAGCAGTTCTATTAGACAGGGGGCGGATAATTCACCCCTCCACTTT.

The rearrangement joins TRBV28 to TRBJ1-5, with a weak D call TRBD1 (5 bases). Looked up from germline, CDR1 is MDHEN and CDR2 is SYDVKM. The V and J ends lost 8 bases and 4 bases respectively, with 15 bases between them. The CDR3 consists of 14 residues. CDR3 protein: CASRMGGGNQPQHF. The DNA for the CDR3 is TGTGCCAGCCGGATGGGGGGGGGAAATCAGCCCCAGCATTTT.